This T cell receptor beta chain was documented in a study of T cells and copy number aberrations in small-cell lung cancer. General study results and limits: Versus adjacent lung, tumor T-cell richness and clonality were lower; density nonsignificantly.

A grid approach was used to sample three regions from each formalin-fixed paraffin-embedded tumor block. To note about this clone: Its antigen is not known.

Produced via immunoSEQ multiplex PCR; TCRdb's table is partial and in-frame only. The sample includes around 500 clones, about 92% seen only once; the top ten take approximately 2.6%. The sample comprised tumor tissue. The sequence was obtained from a man aged 60 to 75 with small cell lung cancer.

The DNA for the CDR3 is TGTGCCAGCAGCTGGTATCCTCCCCCAGCAAGCCAGTTCTTC. Protein: CASSWYPPPASQFF. The chain uses TRBV5-5 and TRBJ2-1; D not resolved. Germline assignment: CDR1 SGHKS and CDR2 YYEKEE (reference sequence). The CDR3 length is 14 residues. The V and J ends lost 3 bases and 13 bases respectively, with 20 bases between them.